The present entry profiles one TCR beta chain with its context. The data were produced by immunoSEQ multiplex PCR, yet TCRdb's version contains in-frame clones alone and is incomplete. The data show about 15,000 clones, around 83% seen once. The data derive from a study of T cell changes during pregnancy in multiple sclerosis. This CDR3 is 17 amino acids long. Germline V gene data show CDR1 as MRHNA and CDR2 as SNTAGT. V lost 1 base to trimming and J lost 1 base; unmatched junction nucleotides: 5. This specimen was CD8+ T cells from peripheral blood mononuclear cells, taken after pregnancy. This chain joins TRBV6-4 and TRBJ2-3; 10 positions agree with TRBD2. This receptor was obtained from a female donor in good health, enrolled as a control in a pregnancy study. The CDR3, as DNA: TGTGCCAGCAGTGACTATGGCAGCGGGGGGGGCACAGATACGCAGTATTTT. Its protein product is CASSDYGSGGGTDTQYF.